Given below is one T cell receptor (beta chain) in context. The source of the sample is a study of blood T cell repertoires in COVID-19. Study at large: From the United States, Italy and Spain came samples of acute and convalescent COVID-19. The cDNA or gDNA used as material had been derived from T cells, B-cell-depleted T cells, or PBMCs.

Germline lookup yields CDR1 SQVTM and CDR2 ANQGSEA. This CDR3 spans 12 amino acids. Trimming left V 4 bases short and J 0 bases short, with 6 bases between. Original handling: Researchers report that nucleated cell counts were estimated from reference gene primer amplification. The table came from immunoSEQ multiplex PCR; TCRdb's copy has only in-frame clones and leaves some out. For V, J and clone size, that table is used; D and trimming come from the DNA. Here the sample spans 200,000 to 300,000 clones, 85% to 90% being singletons. The source material was peripheral blood. The rearrangement joins TRBV29-1 to TRBJ1-2; D not certain. The receptor comes from a woman aged 40 to 50 with acute or convalescent COVID-19. The CDR3 here is CSVVLSNYGYTF. DNA of the CDR3: TGCAGCGTTGTCCTGTCTAACTATGGCTACACCTTC.